Listed here are 19 T cell receptor beta chains from one sample, sequenced in a study of beta chain features in type 1 diabetes. The authors reverse transcribed all of the isolated RNA, so sequencing captured expressed TCRB transcripts. Assay: immunoSEQ multiplex PCR; the TCRdb copy retains only in-frame clones and omits some. The table shows 620,000 or so clones, with about a sixth occurring only once. The source material was naive CD4+ T cells from blood. The receptors were sampled from a man aged 18 to 30 in good health.

This clone has just a few counts. The genes are TRBV4-3 and TRBJ1-1; the D is unclear. The CDR3 has 15 residues. V was cut by 1 base and J by 1 base, with 10 bases left in between. Per germline, CDR1 LGHNA and CDR2 YSLEER. CDR3 DNA: TGCGCCAGCAGCCAAGGCCCAAACCGGAACACTGAAGCTTTCTTT. The encoded protein is CASSQGPNRNTEAFF.

The chain links TRBV7-3 to TRBJ1-2, with D uncertain. The germline gives CDR1 SGHTA, CDR2 FQGTGA. CDR3 size: 16 residues. V shed 4 bases and J shed 3 bases, with 18 bases lying between them. CDR3 DNA sequence: TGTGCCAGCAGCTCCCCCCTGAGTTGGATGGACTATGGCTACACCTTC. Residues: CASSSPLSWMDYGYTF.

A few counts support this clone. The chain is built from TRBV18 and TRBJ1-1, with D maybe TRBD1 (5 bases). CDR3 length equals 15 residues. CDR1 KGHSH and CDR2 LQKENI come from the germline V gene. V was clipped by 1 base and J by 0 bases, with 9 bases between them. The CDR3 reads CASSPLGEVNTEAFF. CDR3 nucleotide sequence: TGTGCCAGCTCACCACTGGGGGAAGTGAACACTGAAGCTTTCTTT.

This clone was found a few times. The chain has TRBV6-1 and TRBJ1-1, with 7 nucleotides matching TRBD1. CDR3 length: 18 amino acids. J lost 4 bases, V lost 3 bases, and 17 bases had no gene match. The germline V gene encodes CDR1 MNHNS and CDR2 SASEGT. DNA of the CDR3: TGTGCCAGCAGTGAGCGGGTCCCGTTTGGGACAGCTCTCACTGAAGCTTTCTTT. It is translated as CASSERVPFGTALTEAFF.

This clone has a handful of counts. The chain carries TRBV25-1 and TRBJ1-3; TRBD1 matches 7 bases. Trimming at V came to 4 bases and at J to 0 bases, leaving 9 bases not matched to a gene. The CDR3 runs to 17 residues. Germline loops: CDR1 MGHDK, CDR2 SYGVNS. CDR3 sequence: CASSGRDSPISGNTIYF. The CDR3 bases are TGTGCCAGCAGTGGGCGGGACAGCCCTATCTCTGGAAACACCATATATTTT.

The chain employs TRBV25-1 and TRBJ1-1; TRBD1 matches at 10 bases. The germline CDR1 and CDR2 sequences are MGHDK and SYGVNS. This CDR3 comprises 15 residues. The ends lost 5 bases at V and 0 bases at J; junction bases unmatched: 3. The CDR3, as DNA: TGTGCCAGCAGTTTAGACAGGGGGCTGAACACTGAAGCTTTCTTT. As protein: CASSLDRGLNTEAFF.

This chain connects TRBV9 to TRBJ1-2; maybe TRBD1 (6 bases). This CDR3 region has 16 residues. Germline lookup yields CDR1 SGDLS and CDR2 YYNGEE. Trimming took off 3 bases at V and 8 bases at J, with 23 bases between the two ends. CDR3 in amino acids: CASSASQGPSLGGYTF. CDR3 sequence (DNA): TGTGCCAGCAGCGCCTCACAGGGCCCATCTCTCGGGGGCTACACCTTC.

This clone occurred a few times. The chain joins TRBV9 to TRBJ2-1; 7 nucleotides agree with TRBD2. Germline V gives CDR1 SGDLS, CDR2 YYNGEE. Germline trimming cut 6 bases from V and 3 bases from J; bases unmatched to any gene: 3. CDR3 length equals 13 residues. The CDR3, as DNA: TGTGCCAGCACAACTAGCGACTACAATGAGCAGTTCTTC. Its protein is CASTTSDYNEQFF.

This clone was found a few times. This may be a read error, as it is one base from a much larger clone. This chain joins TRBV7-2 and TRBJ2-3, with D unclear. V lost 5 bases to trimming and J lost 2 bases, with 5 bases between them. The germline V gene has CDR1 SGHTA and CDR2 FQGNSA. This CDR3 region has 12 residues. CDR3 DNA: TGTGCCAGCAGCCCCAACACAGATACGCAGTATTTT. Its translation: CASSPNTDTQYF.

This clone was counted between two and nine times. The chain carries TRBV10-3 and TRBJ1-6; 8 bases map to TRBD1. CDR3 size: 15 residues. From germline, CDR1 is ENHRY and CDR2 SYGVKD. J gave up 7 bases and V 3 bases, and 5 bases lay outside the gene matches. The CDR3 reads CAISDRQGPNSPLHF. For the CDR3, the DNA is TGTGCCATCAGTGATAGACAGGGGCCAAATTCACCCCTCCACTTT.

The sample holds a few counts of this clone. The chain is built from TRBV7-3 and TRBJ2-7; 8 bases agree with TRBD2. This CDR3 is built from 15 residues. Losses at the gene ends were 1 base for V and 6 bases for J; bases not matched to a gene: 8. Germline CDR1 reads SGHTA; CDR2 reads FQGTGA. This chain's CDR3 is CASSLNAGGPVEQYF. The CDR3, as DNA: TGTGCCAGCAGCTTAAACGCGGGAGGCCCGGTCGAGCAGTACTTC.

The rearrangement uses TRBV18 and TRBJ2-4; the D gene is possibly TRBD2 (6 bases). The V gene lost 2 bases and the J gene lost 4 bases, with 12 bases spanning the gap. The V gene's germline CDR1 is KGHSH and CDR2 LQKENI. The CDR3 extends over 15 amino acids. This chain's CDR3 is CASSPGGRGKNIQYF. Written as DNA, the CDR3 is TGTGCCAGCTCACCAGGGGGACGGGGGAAAAACATTCAGTACTTC. The full variable domain, in which reference TRBV18 and TRBJ2-4 provide the parts outside the CDR3, is NAGVMQNPRHLVRRRGQEARLRCSPMKGHSHVYWYRQLPEEGLKFMVYLQKENIIDESGMPKERFSAEFPKEGPSILRIQQVVRGDSAAYFCASSPGGRGKNIQYFGAGTRLSVL.

This chain uses TRBV7-9 with TRBJ2-3; D is possibly TRBD2 (6 bases). The germline gives CDR1 SEHNR, CDR2 FQNEAQ (reference sequence). The CDR3 covers 14 residues. V was pared by 3 bases and J by 4 bases, with 11 bases between. The CDR3 reads CASSLFTGADTQYF. The CDR3 bases are TGTGCCAGCAGCTTGTTCACGGGGGCAGATACGCAGTATTTT.

This clone has just a few counts. The chain couples TRBV30 to TRBJ2-5; D might be TRBD2 (5 bases). From germline, CDR1 is GTSNPN and CDR2 SVGIG (reference sequence). Trimming took off 4 bases at V and 1 base at J, with 10 bases between the two ends. The CDR3 loop spans 13 amino acids. CDR3 residues: CAWTSLAQETQYF. The CDR3 nucleotides are TGTGCCTGGACGAGTCTAGCCCAAGAGACCCAGTACTTC.

This chain joins TRBV29-1 and TRBJ2-7, with 10 bases fitting TRBD1. The V gene's germline CDR1 is SQVTM and CDR2 ANQGSEA. Trimming cost V 3 bases and J 3 bases; bases outside gene matches: 11. The CDR3 is made up of 16 amino acids. CDR3 loop: CSVDRALRTGGYEQYF. In DNA form, the CDR3 reads TGCAGCGTTGATAGGGCGTTGAGGACAGGGGGCTACGAGCAGTACTTC.

This clone was seen a handful of times. The chain employs TRBV19 and TRBJ2-1; 9 nucleotides match TRBD2. Germline trimming cut 8 bases from V and 4 bases from J; bases unmatched to any gene: 6. Germline V gene sequence: CDR1 LNHDA, CDR2 SQIVND (reference sequence). The CDR3 has 14 amino acids. CDR3 nucleotides: TGTGCCAGTCGCGGGAGGGAAATATACAATGAGCAGTTCTTC. Translating it yields CASRGREIYNEQFF.

This clone was seen a few times. V gene TRBV9 combines with J gene TRBJ1-6; 9 positions agree with TRBD1. With V trimmed by 3 bases and J by 7 bases, 8 bases remained unmatched. This CDR3 comprises 16 residues. Germline V gene lookup returns CDR1 SGDLS and CDR2 YYNGEE. The CDR3 DNA follows: TGTGCCAGCAGCGCCACGGAAGACAGGGGGAATTCACCCCTCCACTTT. It translates to CASSATEDRGNSPLHF.

This clone came up many times. V is TRBV28 and J is TRBJ2-1; D not certain. V dropped 7 bases and J dropped 7 bases, with 14 bases sitting between them. CDR1 is MDHEN, CDR2 SYDVKM, per germline. The CDR3 has 13 amino acids. The CDR3 coding sequence is TGTGCCAGCAACCCGGACGCGGTGAATGAGCAGTTCTTC. Amino acid sequence: CASNPDAVNEQFF. The entire variable domain, with the rest obtained from reference TRBV28 and TRBJ2-1, is as follows: DVKVTQSSRYLVKRTGEKVFLECVQDMDHENMFWYRQDPGLGLRLIYFSYDVKMKEKGDIPEGYSVSREKKERFSLILESASTNQTSMYLCASNPDAVNEQFFGPGTRLTVL.

This chain joins TRBV14 and TRBJ2-7; 10 bases match TRBD1. This CDR3 contains 16 residues. In germline, CDR1 is SGHDN, CDR2 FVKESK. After removal of 2 bases from V and 2 bases from J, the junction contained 6 bases not matched to a gene. CDR3 in DNA: TGTGCCAGCAGCCAACGACCGGGACAGGGGACCTACGAGCAGTACTTC. Its translation: CASSQRPGQGTYEQYF.